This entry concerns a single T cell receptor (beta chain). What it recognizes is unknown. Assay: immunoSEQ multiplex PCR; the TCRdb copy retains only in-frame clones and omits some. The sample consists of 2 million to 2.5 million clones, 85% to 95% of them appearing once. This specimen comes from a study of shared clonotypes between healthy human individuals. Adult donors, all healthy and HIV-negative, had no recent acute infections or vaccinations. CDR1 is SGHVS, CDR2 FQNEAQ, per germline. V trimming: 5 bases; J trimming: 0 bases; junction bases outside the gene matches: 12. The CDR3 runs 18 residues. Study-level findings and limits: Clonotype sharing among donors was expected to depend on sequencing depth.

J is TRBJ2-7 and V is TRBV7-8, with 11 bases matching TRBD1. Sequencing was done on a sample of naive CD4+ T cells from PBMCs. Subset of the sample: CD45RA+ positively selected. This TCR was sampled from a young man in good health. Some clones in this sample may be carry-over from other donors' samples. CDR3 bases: TGTGCCAGCAGCCGCCAATCAAGGACAGGGGGCCTCTCCTACGAGCAGTACTTC. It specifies CASSRQSRTGGLSYEQYF.